The 4 T cell receptor beta chains in this list originate from one sample, sequenced in a study of early T cells in non-severe SARS-CoV-2 infection. One entry per CDR3 protein, called by TCRdb with MiXCR from the 5' RACE reads. Of under 65,000 distinct CDR3 sequences in the sample, 10% to 15% were seen once. Sequencing input: whole blood. These TCRs come from an adult who was a healthcare worker with PCR-confirmed SARS-CoV-2 infection or an uninfected control (not recorded which).

This clonotype was observed a handful of times. The chain couples TRBV9 to TRBJ1-1; D ambiguous. This CDR3 has 13 residues. V was shortened by 0 bases and J by 1 base, with 4 bases between the two germline ends. Germline V CDR1 and CDR2: SGDLS, YYNGEE. Written as DNA, the CDR3 is TGTGCCAGCAGCGTAGAGGAGAACACTGAAGCTTTCTTT. Protein product: CASSVEENTEAFF.

This clonotype was counted only a few times. In DNA, the CDR3 is TGTGCCAGCAGGGCCGCGGGAGGGCTAGACGAGCAGTACTTC. Residues: CASRAAGGLDEQYF. The rearrangement uses TRBV12-3 or TRBV12-4 and TRBJ2-7; TRBD2 aligns across 9 bases. Trimming cost V 6 bases and J 5 bases; bases outside gene matches: 8. The CDR3 covers 14 residues.

In this sample, this clonotype turned up many times. The rearrangement joins TRBV5-1 to TRBJ2-7; D is ambiguous. Germline CDR1 SGHRS, CDR2 YFSETQ. The CDR3 totals 12 residues. The ends were cut back, 3 bases at V and 1 base at J, with 5 bases in the middle. The CDR3 sequence is CASSSGSYEQYF. For the CDR3, the DNA is TGCGCCAGCAGCTCCGGATCCTACGAGCAGTACTTC.

There are many counts of this clonotype. The chain recombines TRBV27 with TRBJ2-7; a possible D gene is TRBD2 (6 bases). V lost 3 bases and J lost 7, with 16 bases in between. The CDR3 contains 14 residues. Germline V lookup: CDR1 MNHEY, CDR2 SMNVEV (reference sequence). The CDR3 sequence is CASSLGSRAGEQYF. DNA for the CDR3: TGTGCCAGCAGTTTGGGGAGCAGGGCGGGGGAGCAGTACTTC.